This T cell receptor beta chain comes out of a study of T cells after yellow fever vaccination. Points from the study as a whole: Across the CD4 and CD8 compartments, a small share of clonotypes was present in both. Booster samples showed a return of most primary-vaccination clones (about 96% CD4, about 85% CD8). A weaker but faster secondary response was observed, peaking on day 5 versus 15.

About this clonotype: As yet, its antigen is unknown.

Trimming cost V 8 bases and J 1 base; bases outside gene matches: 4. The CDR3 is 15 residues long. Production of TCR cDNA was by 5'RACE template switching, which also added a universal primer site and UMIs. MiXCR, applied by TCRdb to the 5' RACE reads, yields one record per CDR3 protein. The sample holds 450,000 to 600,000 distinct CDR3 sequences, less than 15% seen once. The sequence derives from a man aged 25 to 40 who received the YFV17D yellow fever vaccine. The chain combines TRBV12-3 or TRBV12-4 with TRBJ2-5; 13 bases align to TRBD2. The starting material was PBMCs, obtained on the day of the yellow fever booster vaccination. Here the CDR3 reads CASSGLAGFQETQYF. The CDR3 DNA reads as TGTGCCAGCTCGGGACTAGCGGGATTCCAAGAGACCCAGTACTTC.